The 22 T cell receptor beta chains below were found in one sample sequenced in a study of control samples from healthy donors and cancer patients. Measured with immunoSEQ multiplex PCR; TCRdb has only the in-frame clones, and not every one. This sample yields tens of thousands of clones, of which about 87% are seen a single time; 1.6% belongs to the top ten. Sequencing was performed on PBMCs. These receptors were obtained from a woman in her thirties or forties with lung cancer.

This rearrangement joins TRBV11-2 to TRBJ2-1, with 11 nucleotides matching TRBD1. After removal of 5 bases from V and 4 bases from J, the junction contained 7 bases not matched to a gene. The CDR3 loop spans 16 amino acids. Germline CDR1 and CDR2: SGHAT and FQNNGV. The CDR3 here is CASSLYGQGAYNEQFF. As DNA, the CDR3 is TGTGCCAGCAGCCTCTACGGACAGGGGGCGTACAATGAGCAGTTCTTC.

The CDR3, as DNA: TGCGCCAGCAGCCCGGGAGGGGGCACTGAGAGGGAAGCTTTCTTT. This encodes CASSPGGGTEREAFF. This chain links TRBV5-1 with TRBJ1-1; TRBD1 matches 7 bases. There are 15 residues in the CDR3. Germline V gives CDR1 SGHRS, CDR2 YFSETQ. Trimming took 4 bases from V and 8 from J; bases not matched to a gene: 14.

The genes are TRBV19 and TRBJ1-5; 10 nucleotides agree with TRBD1. Per germline, CDR1 LNHDA and CDR2 SQIVND (reference sequence). The V and J ends lost 10 bases and 6 bases, in that order; junction bases with no gene match: 9. CDR3 length equals 14 residues. The CDR3 DNA reads TGTGCCACAGCCCCGACAGGGGGCGCTCAGCCCCAGCATTTT. This sequence encodes CATAPTGGAQPQHF.

As regards this clone: Possible read error: a much larger clone is one base away. In the same sample, other DNA sequences code for this CDR3. This chain links TRBV6-4 with TRBJ2-3; TRBD2 matches at 11 bases. Germline trimming cut 0 bases from V and 4 bases from J; bases unmatched to any gene: 0. There are 15 residues in the CDR3. Germline V lookup: CDR1 MRHNA, CDR2 SNTAGT. The CDR3 nucleotides are TGTGCCAGCAGTGACTCTAGCGGGGGGGCAGATACGCAGTATTTT. Protein: CASSDSSGGADTQYF.

The chain has TRBV25-1 and TRBJ2-1; 7 bases match TRBD2. Looked up from germline, CDR1 is MGHDK and CDR2 is SYGVNS. V lost 8 bases to trimming and J lost 0 bases; unmatched junction nucleotides: 1. This CDR3 region has 13 residues. CDR3 nucleotide sequence: TGTGCCAGCGGGAGGGACTCCTACAATGAGCAGTTCTTC. This gives the protein CASGRDSYNEQFF.

The chain has TRBV30 and TRBJ1-6; 9 positions agree with TRBD1. The CDR3 contains 17 residues. V was pared by 6 bases and J by 6 bases, with 15 bases of the junction left unmatched. Germline CDR1 is GTSNPN and CDR2 is SVGIG (reference sequence). The DNA of the CDR3 is TGTGCCTGTCCTGACCATAAACAGGGGGCCGGTAATTCACCCCTCCACTTT. Translation gives CACPDHKQGAGNSPLHF.

The CDR3 nucleotides read TGTGCCACCCTGGGGAGCGGGGGACACAATGAGCAGTTCTTC. This encodes CATLGSGGHNEQFF. This chain connects TRBV6-5 to TRBJ2-1, with TRBD2 matching 8 bases. The CDR3 length is 14 residues. CDR1 is MNHEY and CDR2 is SVGAGI in the germline V gene. V lost 10 bases to trimming and J lost 5 bases; unmatched junction nucleotides: 10.

The rearrangement uses TRBV9 and TRBJ2-5; 9 positions agree with TRBD2. The CDR3 sequence is 18 residues long. CDR1 and CDR2 (germline): SGDLS, YYNGEE. V lost 0 bases to trimming and J lost 5 bases; unmatched junction nucleotides: 14. CDR3 residues: CASSVGPGAGGPRETQYF. The CDR3 DNA is TGTGCCAGCAGCGTAGGTCCCGGAGCGGGGGGACCTCGGGAGACCCAGTACTTC.

The gene calls are TRBV28 and TRBJ1-5, with 7 positions matching TRBD1. This CDR3 is built from 14 residues. Trimming at V came to 6 bases and at J to 1 base, leaving 3 bases not matched to a gene. CDR1 and CDR2 from the germline V gene are MDHEN and SYDVKM. The CDR3 DNA reads as TGTGCCAGCAGCAAACAGGGGAGCAATCAGCCCCAGCATTTT. It translates to CASSKQGSNQPQHF.

This clone has a single count. This sequence joins TRBV29-1 and TRBJ1-4; no firm D call. The ends were cut back, 1 base at V and 7 bases at J, with 7 bases in the middle. Germline V lookup: CDR1 SQVTM, CDR2 ANQGSEA. The CDR3 has 12 amino acids. This CDR3 is CSVEGFGEKLFF. The CDR3 bases are TGCAGCGTTGAAGGGTTTGGTGAAAAACTGTTTTTT.

The chain links TRBV11-2 to TRBJ2-7; the D call may be TRBD1 or TRBD2 (5 bases each). CDR3 size: 15 residues. Between the trimmed V and J ends, which lost 4 bases and 3 bases, there was a span of 16 bases. The V gene's germline CDR1 is SGHAT and CDR2 FQNNGV. The DNA for the CDR3 is TGTGCCAGCAGCTATTCCCGGGACCTTAGCTACGAGCAGTACTTC. Its translation is CASSYSRDLSYEQYF.

The chain is built from TRBV7-6 and TRBJ2-3; D ambiguous. This CDR3 has 15 amino acids. Per the germline V gene, CDR1 is SGHVS and CDR2 is FNYEAQ. Trimming removed 6 bases at V and 0 bases at J, with 13 bases between. Written as DNA, the CDR3 is TGTGCCAGCAGTTACCAGCCGGCGAGCACAGATACGCAGTATTTT. Its translation: CASSYQPASTDTQYF.

V usage is TRBV18 and J usage is TRBJ2-3, with D possibly matching TRBD1 (6 bases). The CDR3 covers 15 residues. Germline V lookup: CDR1 KGHSH, CDR2 LQKENI. Trimming cost V 1 base and J 2 bases, with 10 bases left between them. For the CDR3, the DNA is TGTGCCAGCTCACCACAGGGGGTGTTCACAGATACGCAGTATTTT. Translated: CASSPQGVFTDTQYF.

The chain is built from TRBV5-4 and TRBJ1-6; a weak D match, TRBD1 (6 bases). Germline-derived CDR1 and CDR2 are SGHNT and YYREEE (reference sequence). Deletions cut 4 bases from V and 10 bases from J, with 15 bases between. The CDR3 runs to 14 residues. CDR3 sequence: CASSGRGAGSPLHF. The CDR3 DNA reads TGTGCCAGCAGCGGGCGGGGGGCAGGCTCACCCCTCCACTTT.

The chain carries TRBV10-1 and TRBJ1-1; no reliable D call. The CDR3 length is 13 residues. The germline V gene has CDR1 WNHNN and CDR2 SYGVQD (reference sequence). V was pared by 6 bases and J by 0 bases, with 8 bases between. The CDR3 bases are TGCGCCAGCAGGGAAACTTTGAACACTGAAGCTTTCTTT. It yields the protein CASRETLNTEAFF.

The V and J genes are TRBV6-5 and TRBJ1-1; 7 nucleotides line up with TRBD1. The germline V gene has CDR1 MNHEY and CDR2 SVGAGI. The CDR3 has 15 residues. The trim removed 2 bases at V and 5 bases at J, leaving 8 bases unmatched. As DNA, the CDR3 is TGTGCCAGCAGTTACGTCAGGGGGGCGCTGACTGAAGCTTTCTTT. Protein sequence: CASSYVRGALTEAFF.

The genes are TRBV29-1 and TRBJ1-1; no clear D gene. Germline V CDR1 and CDR2: SQVTM, ANQGSEA. The CDR3 extends over 13 amino acids. V was trimmed by 2 bases and J by 1 base, leaving 8 bases between them. CDR3 sequence: CSVELQRNTEAFF. CDR3 nucleotides: TGCAGCGTTGAATTACAGAGGAACACTGAAGCTTTCTTT.

The chain is built from TRBV13 and TRBJ1-2; D is ambiguous. CDR3 size: 12 residues. Trimming took off 2 bases at V and 5 bases at J, with 6 bases between the two ends. Germline CDR1 PRHDT, CDR2 FYEKMQ (reference sequence). In nucleotides, the CDR3 is TGTGCCAGCAGCTTAACGGCGTATGGCTACACCTTC. This gives the protein CASSLTAYGYTF. The full variable domain, rest sourced from reference TRBV13 and TRBJ1-2, is AAGVIQSPRHLIKEKRETATLKCYPIPRHDTVYWYQQGPGQDPQFLISFYEKMQSDKGSIPDRFSAQQFSDYHSELNMSSLELGDSALYFCASSLTAYGYTFGSGTRLTVV.

This clone is a singleton in its sample. This chain joins TRBV4-1 and TRBJ1-3; 9 nucleotides align to TRBD1. The V gene's germline CDR1 is MGHRA and CDR2 YSYEKL. This CDR3 spans 16 amino acids. V dropped 2 bases and J dropped 2; count of bases not matched to a gene: 4. The CDR3 spells CASSQPRTGAGNTIYF. CDR3 bases: TGCGCCAGCAGCCAACCTAGGACAGGGGCTGGAAACACCATATATTTT.

V gene TRBV5-4 combines with J gene TRBJ1-1; possibly TRBD1 for D (5 bases). There are 15 residues in the CDR3. Trimming cost V 0 bases and J 3 bases, with 12 bases left between them. CDR1 and CDR2 from the germline V gene are SGHNT and YYREEE (reference sequence). CDR3 loop: CASSLVIGEDTEAFF. DNA for the CDR3: TGTGCCAGCAGCTTGGTGATAGGGGAGGACACTGAAGCTTTCTTT.

V gene TRBV2 combines with J gene TRBJ1-2, with D hard to call. The germline CDR1 and CDR2 sequences are SNHLY and FYNNEI. CDR3 size: 14 residues. The germline V and J ends were trimmed by 6 bases and 4 bases, with 15 bases remaining between them. CDR3 nucleotide sequence: TGTGCCAGCAGCCGCCAGGATTTTGGCTATGGCTACACCTTC. This codes for CASSRQDFGYGYTF. Full variable domain (outside the CDR3, taken from reference TRBV2 and TRBJ1-2): EPEVTQTPSHQVTQMGQEVILRCVPISNHLYFYWYRQILGQKVEFLVSFYNNEISEKSEIFDDQFSVERPDGSNFTLKIRSTKLEDSAMYFCASSRQDFGYGYTFGSGTRLTVV.

This clone was observed a few times. V is TRBV10-3 and J is TRBJ2-1, with 9 bases that match TRBD2. The CDR3 totals 14 residues. Germline CDR1 and CDR2: ENHRY and SYGVKD. J gave up 5 bases and V 7 bases, and 6 bases lay outside the gene matches. In DNA form, the CDR3 reads TGTGCCATCACGGCCGCGGGGGGGGACAATGAGCAGTTCTTC. Its protein is CAITAAGGDNEQFF.